This TCR beta chain was identified in a study of identical twins. A single record per CDR3 protein comes from TCRdb applying MiXCR to the 5' RACE reads. The sample carries 400,000 to 550,000 distinct CDR3 sequences, roughly 24% recorded once. V was clipped by 6 bases and J by 3 bases, with 19 bases between them. Germline assignment: CDR1 SGHDT and CDR2 YYEEEE. The CDR3 contains 15 residues. These same records also appear under a second study, on T cells expressing NK-cell markers.

This receptor was obtained from a woman aged 18-29 years in good health. This rearrangement joins TRBV5-6 to TRBJ2-7; possible D gene TRBD1, 6 bases. Source material: CD4+ T cells sorted from blood. The CDR3 bases are TGTGCCAGCAATACCAGGGGACAAATTAACTACGAGCAGTACTTC. Translating gives CASNTRGQINYEQYF.